The 13 T cell receptor beta chains presented below share a single source sample, sequenced in a study of OX40 agonist ivuxolimab in advanced cancers. The repertoire was sequenced with immunoSEQ multiplex PCR; TCRdb's copy has only in-frame clones and lacks some. The repertoire holds about 8,700 clones, with less than 90% as singletons. The sequences come from CD4+ or CD8+ T cells sorted from blood, collected in a trial of the OX40 agonist ivuxolimab. These receptors all stem from an adult with an advanced solid tumor such as melanoma, head and neck, liver or kidney cancer.

The V gene is TRBV15, the J gene TRBJ1-1, with D unclear. This CDR3 region has 14 residues. Trimming took 6 bases from V and 0 from J, leaving 11 bases between them. Germline V lookup: CDR1 LNHNV, CDR2 YYDKDF (reference sequence). The CDR3 protein is CATSPEVVNTEAFF. The CDR3 DNA reads TGTGCCACCAGTCCAGAGGTGGTGAACACTGAAGCTTTCTTT. Based on the CDR3 plus reference TRBV15 and TRBJ1-1, the full variable domain is DAMVIQNPRYQVTQFGKPVTLSCSQTLNHNVMYWYQQKSSQAPKLLFHYYDKDFNNEADTPDNFQSRRPNTSFCFLDIRSPGLGDTAMYLCATSPEVVNTEAFFGQGTRLTVV.

The rearrangement links TRBV5-6 to TRBJ2-5; D perhaps matches TRBD2 (5 bases). CDR1 SGHDT and CDR2 YYEEEE come from the germline V gene. This CDR3 spans 13 amino acids. V lost 4 bases and J lost 0, with 7 bases in between. The CDR3 nucleotides are TGTGCCAGCAGCCCGGGAAACCAAGAGACCCAGTACTTC. Encoded protein: CASSPGNQETQYF.

J is TRBJ2-7 and V is TRBV27; 11 bases match TRBD2. The CDR3 has 16 amino acids. V shed 3 bases, J shed 0 bases, and the junction held 4 bases outside the gene matches. The germline V gene encodes CDR1 MNHEY and CDR2 SMNVEV (reference sequence). Here the CDR3 DNA reads TGTGCCAGCAGTTTCTTAGCGGGAGGGAGCTCCTACGAGCAGTACTTC. Residues: CASSFLAGGSSYEQYF.

The V call is TRBV7-8, the J call TRBJ2-5; 12 nucleotides match TRBD2. CDR1 SGHVS and CDR2 FQNEAQ come from the germline V gene. The CDR3 runs 16 residues. V shed 5 bases, J shed 2 bases, and the junction held 6 bases outside the gene matches. The CDR3 bases are TGTGCCAGCAGCAGACTAGCGGGGGTTCCACAAGAGACCCAGTACTTC. Its protein is CASSRLAGVPQETQYF. Based on the CDR3 plus reference TRBV7-8 and TRBJ2-5, the full variable domain is GAGVSQSPRYKVAKRGQDVALRCDPISGHVSLFWYQQALGQGPEFLTYFQNEAQLDKSGLPSDRFFAERPEGSVSTLKIQRTQQEDSAVYLCASSRLAGVPQETQYFGPGTRLLVL.

The chain couples TRBV27 to TRBJ1-1; D gene unclear. Looked up from germline, CDR1 is MNHEY and CDR2 is SMNVEV (reference sequence). Trimming shortened V by 0 bases and J by 11 bases, and 13 bases separated the two germline ends. This CDR3 spans 13 amino acids. CDR3 loop: CASSLSVSYLAFF. The CDR3 coding sequence is TGTGCCAGCAGTTTATCGGTGTCCTACCTCGCTTTCTTT.

The table lists this clone with a count of one. The chain has TRBV5-1 and TRBJ1-4, with D tentatively TRBD1 (5 bases). Trimming removed 5 bases at V and 7 bases at J, with 18 bases between. Germline V CDR1 and CDR2: SGHRS, YFSETQ. The CDR3 runs 15 residues. CDR3 DNA: TGCGCCAGCAGTCCTGGGGGTATGAGGAGTGAAAAACTGTTTTTT. It translates to CASSPGGMRSEKLFF. Variable domain in full (rest from reference TRBV5-1 and TRBJ1-4): KAGVTQTPRYLIKTRGQQVTLSCSPISGHRSVSWYQQTPGQGLQFLFEYFSETQRNKGNFPGRFSGRQFSNSRSEMNVSTLELGDSALYLCASSPGGMRSEKLFFGSGTQLSVL.

The chain joins TRBV7-8 to TRBJ2-7; maybe TRBD2 (5 bases). Germline CDR1 reads SGHVS; CDR2 reads FQNEAQ. This CDR3 is 13 amino acids long. V gave up 2 bases and J gave up 6 bases, with 11 bases separating them. The CDR3 nucleotides are TGTGCCAGCAGCTTATGGGGAGTTGGCGAGCAGTACTTC. It is translated as CASSLWGVGEQYF.

The chain uses TRBV28 and TRBJ2-1; tentatively, D is TRBD2 (6 bases). V lost 6 bases and J lost 5, with 23 bases in between. Germline V CDR1 and CDR2: MDHEN, SYDVKM. The CDR3 runs 17 residues. The CDR3 loop reads CASRFSSGTPKHNEQFF. Here the CDR3 DNA reads TGTGCCAGCAGGTTTTCATCCGGGACTCCAAAGCACAATGAGCAGTTCTTC.

The chain combines TRBV28 with TRBJ2-7, with a weak D call TRBD2 (6 bases). The CDR3 extends over 13 amino acids. V lost 6 bases to trimming and J lost 0 bases, with 9 bases between them. The germline V gene encodes CDR1 MDHEN and CDR2 SYDVKM. DNA of the CDR3: TGTGCCAGCAGGACCGGGGGCTCCTACGAGCAGTACTTC. It translates to CASRTGGSYEQYF.

The chain recombines TRBV7-3 with TRBJ2-1; D may be TRBD2 (6 bases). The CDR3 is 14 residues long. Germline assignment: CDR1 SGHTA and CDR2 FQGTGA. Trimming stripped 3 bases from V and 9 bases from J, with 15 bases between. CDR3 sequence (DNA): TGTGCCAGCAGCTTGGGACTTGCGGGCGGTGAGCAGTTCTTC. Protein: CASSLGLAGGEQFF.

The chain combines TRBV10-3 with TRBJ1-4; D remains unclear. This CDR3 region has 13 residues. Trimming stripped 4 bases from V and 7 bases from J, with 10 bases between. Germline assignment: CDR1 ENHRY and CDR2 SYGVKD. The CDR3 is CAISGADGEKLFF. The CDR3 coding sequence is TGTGCCATCAGTGGGGCAGACGGTGAAAAACTGTTTTTT.

CDR3 amino acids: CASSYISSVNQPQHF. CDR3 bases: TGCGCCAGCAGCTACATTTCATCGGTCAATCAGCCCCAGCATTTT. This sequence joins TRBV4-1 and TRBJ1-5; no clear D gene. CDR3 length: 15 residues. Germline V lookup: CDR1 MGHRA, CDR2 YSYEKL. Trimming removed 5 bases from V and 3 bases from J, with 14 bases in between.

This clone appeared once. The genes are TRBV27 and TRBJ1-4; D uncertain. Between the trimmed V and J ends, which lost 4 bases and 2 bases, there was a span of 14 bases. Germline CDR1 and CDR2: MNHEY and SMNVEV (reference sequence). The CDR3 loop spans 16 amino acids. In DNA form, the CDR3 reads TGTGCCAGCAGTTATCACCGAGGGCTCACTAATGAAAAACTGTTTTTT. It is translated as CASSYHRGLTNEKLFF.